A few counts support the clone carrying this T cell receptor beta chain. The antigen is not known. Unique molecular identifiers were built into the TCRbeta library. From the PCR reads, TCRdb called clonotypes with MiXCR, one entry per CDR3 protein. The sample carries around 960,000 distinct CDR3 sequences, roughly 29% recorded once. The data were taken from a study of T-cell reconstitution after alpha-beta-depleted transplantation in children. Whole-study results and caveats: High day-60 TCRbeta diversity in some patients came from surviving recipient T cells and thymic progenitors. About two months after transplant, alpha-beta T cells reportedly came from several hundred expanded graft clones. T-cell counts and diversity at one year post-transplant came mainly from newly produced T cells.

Germline CDR1 reads MNHEY; CDR2 reads SVGAGI. This CDR3 is built from 16 residues. Germline trimming cut 4 bases from V and 8 bases from J; bases unmatched to any gene: 8. This specimen was PBMCs, mostly from graft donor cells, taken 360 days after TCRalphabeta/CD19-depleted stem cell transplant. The clonotype comes from a boy less than two years old who had a stem cell transplant for SCID, so the T cells may come from the graft donor. This chain links TRBV6-5 with TRBJ1-6, with 10 bases aligning to TRBD1. The CDR3 region has the DNA TGTGCCAGCAGTTCGGGACAGGGGACACCGGATTCACCCCTCCACTTT. Its protein product is CASSSGQGTPDSPLHF.